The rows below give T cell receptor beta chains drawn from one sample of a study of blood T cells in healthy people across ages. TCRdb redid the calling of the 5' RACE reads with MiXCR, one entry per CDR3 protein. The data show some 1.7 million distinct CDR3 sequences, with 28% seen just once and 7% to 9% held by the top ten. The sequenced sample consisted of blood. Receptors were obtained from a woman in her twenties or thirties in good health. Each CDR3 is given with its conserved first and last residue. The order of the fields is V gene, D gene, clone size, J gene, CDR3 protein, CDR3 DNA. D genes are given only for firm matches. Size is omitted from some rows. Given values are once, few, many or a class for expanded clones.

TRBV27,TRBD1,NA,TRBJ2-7,CASKPKRQGDEQYF,TGTGCCAGCAAGCCGAAAAGACAGGGGGATGAGCAGTACTTC
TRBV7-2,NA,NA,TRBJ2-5,CASSPPPTSYNEQYF,TGTGCCAGCAGCCCCCCACCTACGTCCTACAATGAGCAGTACTTC
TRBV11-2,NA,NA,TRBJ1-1,CASSYVGATEAFF,TGTGCCAGCAGCTATGTAGGGGCCACTGAAGCTTTCTTT
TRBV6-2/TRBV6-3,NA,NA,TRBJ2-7,CASSYEQARKLYERYF,TGTGCCAGCAGTTACGAACAGGCGAGGAAACTGTACGAGCGGTACTTC
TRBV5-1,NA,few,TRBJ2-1,CASSFRVCNEQFF,TGCGCCAGCAGCTTCAGGGTCTGTAATGAGCAGTTCTTC
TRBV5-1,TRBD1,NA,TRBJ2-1,CASSLSRDRIQGHNEQFF,TGCGCCAGCAGCTTGTCCCGGGACAGGATTCAGGGGCACAATGAGCAGTTCTTC
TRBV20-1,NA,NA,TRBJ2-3,CSARAEGLVTDTQYF,TGCAGTGCTAGAGCCGAGGGACTCGTCACAGATACGCAGTATTTT
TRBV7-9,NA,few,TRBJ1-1,CASSLWGASGDTEAFF,TGTGCCAGCAGCTTATGGGGAGCCAGTGGGGACACTGAAGCTTTCTTT
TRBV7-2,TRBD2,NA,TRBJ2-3,CAGSLSSAYPGTSGVNTQYF,TGTGCCGGCAGCTTATCTTCAGCTTACCCCGGGACTAGCGGGGTTAATACGCAGTATTTT
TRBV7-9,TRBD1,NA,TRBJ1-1,CASSLDTQGLTEAFF,TGTGCCAGCAGCTTAGACACACAGGGGTTGACTGAAGCTTTCTTT
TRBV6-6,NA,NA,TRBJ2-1,CASSYSARGYRNEQFF,TGTGCCAGCAGTTATTCAGCGAGGGGCTATCGGAATGAGCAGTTCTTC
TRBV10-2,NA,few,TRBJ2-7,CANREGSPYEQYF,TGCGCCAACAGGGAAGGGAGCCCCTACGAGCAGTACTTC
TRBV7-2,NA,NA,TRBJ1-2,CASAPSWRGGYTF,TGTGCCAGCGCTCCGTCTTGGCGGGGAGGCTACACCTTC
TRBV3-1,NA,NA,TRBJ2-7,CASSQDWGLREQYF,TGTGCCAGCAGCCAAGACTGGGGCCTGAGGGAGCAGTACTTC
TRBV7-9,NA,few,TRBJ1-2,CATTRGMRGYTF,TGTGCCACGACACGGGGCATGAGGGGCTACACCTTC
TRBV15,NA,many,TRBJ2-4,CATSRDGSKNIQYF,TGTGCCACCAGCAGAGATGGATCCAAAAACATTCAGTACTTC
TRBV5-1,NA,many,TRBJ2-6,CASKMETGANVLTF,TGCGCCAGCAAGATGGAAACTGGGGCCAACGTCCTGACTTTC
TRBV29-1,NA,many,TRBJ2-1,CSVQGTLGDEQFF,TGCAGCGTCCAAGGGACACTAGGGGATGAGCAGTTCTTC
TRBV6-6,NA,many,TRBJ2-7,CASSYSSDTSYEQYF,TGTGCCAGCAGTTACTCGAGTGACACCTCCTACGAGCAGTACTTC
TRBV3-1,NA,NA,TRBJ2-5,CASSQETKTYF,TGTGCCAGCAGCCAGGAGACTAAAACGTACTTC
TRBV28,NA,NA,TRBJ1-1,CASRFRYTEAFF,TGTGCCAGCAGATTCCGTTACACTGAAGCTTTCTTT
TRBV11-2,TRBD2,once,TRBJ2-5,CASSSGLAYETQYF,TGTGCCAGCAGCTCGGGACTAGCGTACGAGACCCAGTACTTC
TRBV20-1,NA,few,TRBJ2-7,CSAPLAPSYEQYF,TGCAGTGCTCCACTAGCCCCCTCCTACGAGCAGTACTTC
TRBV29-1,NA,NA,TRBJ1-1,CSVEGHYEAFF,TGCAGCGTTGAAGGGCATTATGAAGCTTTCTTT
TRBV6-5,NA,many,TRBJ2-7,CASNLATGQGEQYF,TGTGCCAGCAATCTTGCGACAGGCCAGGGAGAGCAGTACTTC
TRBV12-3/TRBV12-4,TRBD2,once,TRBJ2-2,CASSSLAGTTGELFF,TGTGCCAGCAGTTCTCTAGCGGGAACCACCGGGGAGCTGTTTTTT
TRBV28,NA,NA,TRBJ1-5,CASGTASNQPQHF,TGTGCCAGCGGTACAGCAAGCAATCAGCCCCAGCATTTT
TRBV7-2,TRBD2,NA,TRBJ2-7,CASSPSGACEQYF,TGTGCCAGCAGCCCTAGCGGGGCATGCGAGCAGTACTTC
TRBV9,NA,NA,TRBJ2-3,CASSLPELDTQYF,TGTGCCAGCAGCCTCCCGGAGTTGGATACGCAGTATTTT
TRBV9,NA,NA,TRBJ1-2,CASSPSGSGNYGYTF,TGTGCCAGCAGCCCCTCTGGATCCGGGAACTATGGCTACACCTTC
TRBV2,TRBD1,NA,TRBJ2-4,CASHRDSVFPAKNIQYF,TGTGCCAGCCACCGGGACAGCGTTTTCCCGGCCAAAAACATTCAGTACTTC
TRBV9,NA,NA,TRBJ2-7,CASSVVGRRGYEQYF,TGTGCCAGCAGCGTAGTGGGTCGGAGGGGTTATGAGCAGTACTTC
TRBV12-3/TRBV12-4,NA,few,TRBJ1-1,CASSTGFSEAFF,TGTGCCAGCAGTACAGGGTTTTCTGAAGCTTTCTTT
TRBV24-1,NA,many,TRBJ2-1,CATSEAGSGQFF,TGTGCCACCAGTGAGGCGGGGTCAGGGCAGTTCTTC
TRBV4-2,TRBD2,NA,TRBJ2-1,CASSQDLAETQFF,TGTGCCAGCAGCCAAGATCTAGCGGAGACCCAGTTCTTC
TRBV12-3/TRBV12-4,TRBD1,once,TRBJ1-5,CANKGQGNQPQHF,TGTGCCAACAAGGGACAGGGGAATCAGCCCCAGCATTTT
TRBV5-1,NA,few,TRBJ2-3,CASRLPDGDTQYF,TGCGCCAGCAGATTACCAGACGGTGATACGCAGTATTTT
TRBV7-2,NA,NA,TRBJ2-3,CASSLRPTASTDTQYF,TGTGCCAGCAGCTTAAGGCCCACGGCTAGCACAGATACGCAGTATTTT
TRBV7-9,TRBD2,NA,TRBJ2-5,CASSSSGRAVETQYF,TGTGCCAGCAGCTCGAGCGGGAGGGCCGTTGAGACCCAGTACTTC
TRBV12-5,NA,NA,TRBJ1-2,CASGHQTGYGYTF,TGTGCTAGTGGCCATCAGACGGGCTATGGCTACACCTTC
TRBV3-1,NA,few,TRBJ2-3,CASSPRRQTSIDTQYF,TGTGCCAGCAGCCCCCGGAGACAAACCTCAATAGATACGCAGTATTTT
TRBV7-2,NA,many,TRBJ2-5,CASSETAPRQYF,TGTGCCAGCAGCGAGACAGCTCCTCGCCAGTACTTC
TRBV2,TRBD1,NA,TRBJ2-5,CASSPQGAIGTQYF,TGTGCCAGCTCCCCCCAGGGGGCGATTGGGACCCAGTACTTC